These T cell receptor beta chains were read from a single sample in a study of identical twins. TCRdb called the 5' RACE reads again in MiXCR, with one record for every CDR3 protein. The table lists about 250,000 distinct CDR3 sequences, 6% to 8.5% of them singletons. This sample also appeared in a second study, on yellow fever vaccine responses in identical twins.

The sample was CD8+ T cells sorted from blood. The source is a young woman in good health. The CDR3 runs from the conserved cysteine through the conserved F or W. A D gene is named only where the DNA matches it firmly. Not every row has a clone size; where given, it reads once, few, many or a size class.

TRBJ2-5,TRBV5-1,NA,few,CASSFFTGLETQYF,TGCGCCAGCAGCTTTTTTACAGGGTTGGAGACCCAGTACTTC
TRBJ2-7,TRBV13,TRBD2,few,CASSPHGLAGAYEQYF,TGTGCCAGCAGCCCCCATGGACTAGCGGGAGCTTACGAGCAGTACTTC
TRBJ2-1,TRBV9,TRBD2,many,CASSVDGGGNEQFF,TGTGCCAGCAGCGTTGACGGGGGAGGGAATGAGCAGTTCTTC
TRBJ2-3,TRBV2,TRBD1,NA,CASSKAQGAPTQYF,TGTGCCAGCAGTAAAGCGCAGGGGGCACCTACGCAGTATTTT
TRBJ2-3,TRBV7-4,TRBD1,NA,CASSLGGTGDFGTDTQYF,TGTGCCAGCAGCTTAGGAGGGACAGGGGATTTTGGCACAGATACGCAGTATTTT
TRBJ2-6,TRBV21-1,NA,NA,CASSWTGVYSGANVLTF,TGTGCCAGCAGTTGGACAGGGGTATACTCTGGGGCCAACGTCCTGACTTTC
TRBJ2-5,TRBV12-3/TRBV12-4,TRBD2,many,CASSPASGRAIETQYF,TGTGCCAGCAGTCCGGCTAGCGGGAGGGCCATAGAGACCCAGTACTTC
TRBJ2-3,TRBV27,TRBD1,NA,CASSLIRDRVGPSTDTQYF,TGTGCCAGCAGTTTAATTCGGGACAGAGTTGGACCTAGCACAGATACGCAGTATTTT
TRBJ2-1,TRBV5-1,NA,few,CASRHGPPGLKSDEQFF,TGCGCCAGCAGACATGGGCCTCCGGGACTCAAAAGCGATGAGCAGTTCTTC
TRBJ2-7,TRBV28,TRBD1,many,CASSFGQGYEQYF,TGTGCCAGCAGTTTTGGACAGGGCTACGAGCAGTACTTC
TRBJ2-1,TRBV11-2,NA,many,CASSLDFPRSNEQFF,TGTGCCAGCAGCTTAGATTTTCCTAGATCTAATGAGCAGTTCTTC
TRBJ2-1,TRBV12-3/TRBV12-4,TRBD2,few,CASSWASGYNEQFF,TGTGCCAGCAGTTGGGCTAGCGGCTACAATGAGCAGTTCTTC
TRBJ2-3,TRBV11-2,NA,NA,CASSRGATDTQYF,TGTGCCAGCAGCCGGGGGGCCACAGATACGCAGTATTTT
TRBJ1-1,TRBV28,NA,NA,CAGSTENTEAFF,TGTGCCGGTTCCACAGAGAACACTGAAGCTTTCTTT
TRBJ2-1,TRBV12-3/TRBV12-4,TRBD2,many,CASRGLDRTYNEQFF,TGTGCCAGCAGGGGACTAGATCGGACCTACAATGAGCAGTTCTTC
TRBJ2-6,TRBV7-9,NA,few,CASSRTENSGANVLTF,TGTGCCAGCAGCCGGACGGAGAATTCTGGGGCCAACGTCCTGACTTTC
TRBJ2-1,TRBV7-2,TRBD2,many,CASSLVWRGGRNEQFF,TGTGCCAGCAGCTTAGTATGGCGGGGGGGCCGTAATGAGCAGTTCTTC
TRBJ2-2,TRBV7-6,NA,few,CASSLMDTGELFF,TGTGCCAGCAGCTTAATGGACACCGGGGAGCTGTTTTTT
TRBJ1-1,TRBV28,TRBD1,NA,CASSQMYRGRTEAFF,TGTGCCAGCAGCCAAATGTACAGGGGAAGGACTGAAGCTTTCTTT
TRBJ2-7,TRBV7-9,TRBD2,NA,CASSSGRGDEQYF,TGTGCCAGCAGCTCCGGGAGGGGGGACGAGCAGTACTTC
TRBJ2-5,TRBV10-2,NA,few,CASSDSNDYQETQYF,TGCGCCAGCAGTGATTCAAACGACTACCAAGAGACCCAGTACTTC
TRBJ1-6,TRBV4-1,NA,NA,CASSQVGWNSPLHF,TGCGCCAGCAGCCAAGTAGGGTGGAATTCACCCCTCCACTTT
TRBJ2-7,TRBV9,TRBD1,few,CASSLTGNFDEQYF,TGTGCCAGCAGCTTGACAGGGAATTTCGACGAGCAGTACTTC
TRBJ2-2,TRBV12-3/TRBV12-4,TRBD2,few,CATLREGSTGELFF,TGTGCCACCCTCCGGGAGGGGAGCACCGGGGAGCTGTTTTTT
TRBJ1-4,TRBV28,NA,NA,CASRTLTKNEKLFF,TGTGCCAGCCGGACCCTGACAAAGAATGAAAAACTGTTTTTT
TRBJ2-2,TRBV3-1,TRBD1,few,CASSHLWDRTTGELFF,TGTGCCAGCAGCCACCTGTGGGACAGAACCACCGGGGAGCTGTTTTTT
TRBJ2-1,TRBV9,NA,NA,CASSAMFDEQFF,TGTGCCAGCAGCGCGATGTTCGATGAGCAGTTCTTC
TRBJ2-3,TRBV7-6,TRBD1,many,CASSLLSWTGGPTDTQYF,TGTGCCAGCAGCTTATTGAGCTGGACAGGGGGTCCGACAGATACGCAGTATTTT
TRBJ2-1,TRBV12-3/TRBV12-4,NA,NA,CASSLSSVFLTGHEQFF,TGTGCCAGCAGTTTATCGTCGGTCTTCCTCACGGGGCATGAGCAGTTCTTC
TRBJ2-7,TRBV28,NA,NA,CASSLQDSTYEQYF,TGTGCCAGCAGTCTACAGGACAGTACCTACGAGCAGTACTTC
TRBJ2-2,TRBV12-3/TRBV12-4,NA,many,CASSLGERGRTGELFF,TGTGCCAGCAGTTTGGGTGAACGGGGGCGCACCGGGGAGCTGTTTTTT
TRBJ2-3,TRBV28,TRBD1,few,CASSSDRGRADTQYF,TGTGCCAGCAGCAGCGACAGGGGGAGGGCAGATACGCAGTATTTT
TRBJ2-3,TRBV4-1,TRBD1,many,CASSQVTQGADRTDTQYF,TGCGCCAGCAGCCAAGTCACTCAGGGGGCGGATCGCACAGATACGCAGTATTTT
TRBJ1-2,TRBV10-3,NA,few,CAIMTVGGYTF,TGTGCCATCATGACTGTGGGGGGCTACACCTTC
TRBJ2-2,TRBV9,NA,many,CASNSPPTGELFF,TGTGCCAGCAACAGCCCACCCACCGGGGAGCTGTTTTTT
TRBJ2-1,TRBV29-1,TRBD1,few,CSVDSDRGFYEQFF,TGCAGCGTTGATTCGGACAGGGGATTTTATGAGCAGTTCTTC